Sequencing of this T cell receptor beta chain was carried out in a study of blood T cell repertoires in COVID-19. Germline V lookup: CDR1 SGHNT, CDR2 YYREEE (reference sequence). The CDR3 consists of 14 residues. The J segment lost 6 bases and the V segment lost 0 bases, leaving 4 bases of the junction unmatched. Clones were read by immunoSEQ multiplex PCR, and TCRdb kept only the in-frame ones, dropping some. The data show just under 55,000 clones, 90% to 95% seen once. The chain links TRBV5-4 to TRBJ1-2, with TRBD1 matching over 8 bases. The specimen was peripheral blood. The clonotype comes from a middle-aged man with acute or convalescent COVID-19. The CDR3 is CASSLGDRRDGYTF. CDR3 sequence (DNA): TGTGCCAGCAGCTTGGGGGACAGGAGAGATGGCTACACCTTC.